The 4 T cell receptor beta chains given below trace back to one sample, sequenced in a study of identical twins. Via MiXCR, TCRdb re-called the 5' RACE reads, giving one row per CDR3 protein. Seen here are 1.5 million to 2 million distinct CDR3 sequences, 25% to 35% observed once, and the top ten hold under 0.35%. Specimen: cord blood. The receptors were gathered from a newborn girl in good health.

This clonotype has just a few counts. The chain combines TRBV20-1 with TRBJ2-7; possible D gene TRBD2, 6 bases. CDR3 length: 12 residues. CDR1 is DFQATT and CDR2 is SNEGSKA in the germline V gene (reference sequence). Here the CDR3 reads CCGTASSYEQYF. CDR3 nucleotides: TGCTGCGGGACCGCCAGCTCCTACGAGCAGTACTTC.

This clonotype was seen a few times. This rearrangement joins TRBV25-1 to TRBJ2-1, with TRBD2 matching over 13 bases. The V segment lost 11 bases and the J segment 6 bases; nucleotides outside the gene matches: 10. The CDR3 covers 15 residues. Germline assignment: CDR1 MGHDK and CDR2 SYGVNS. DNA for the CDR3: TGTGCCTCACGCTCCGGGACTAGCGGGGCCAATGAGCAGTTCTTC. Amino acid sequence: CASRSGTSGANEQFF.

The J gene is TRBJ1-2, the V gene TRBV20-1, with D possibly TRBD1 on 5 matching bases. The germline V and J ends were trimmed by 2 bases and 7 bases, with 8 bases remaining between them. The CDR3 is 11 amino acids. The V gene's germline CDR1 is DFQATT and CDR2 SNEGSKA (reference sequence). In nucleotides, the CDR3 is TGCAGTGCTAGACAGGGTTTTGGCTACACCTTC. It yields the protein CSARQGFGYTF.

This clonotype has just a few counts. This sequence joins TRBV3-1 and TRBJ1-5, with D tentatively TRBD1 (6 bases). This CDR3 contains 16 residues. The germline V and J ends were trimmed by 6 bases and 1 base, with 16 bases remaining between them. Germline V gene sequence: CDR1 LGHDT, CDR2 YNNKEL (reference sequence). The CDR3 region has the DNA TGTGCCAGCAGTAATCAGGGGAAGAGGAGCAATCAGCCCCAGCATTTT. It specifies CASSNQGKRSNQPQHF.